The 14 T cell receptor beta chains listed next were all sequenced from one sample in a study of T cells after yellow fever vaccination. TCRdb called the 5' RACE reads again in MiXCR, with one record for every CDR3 protein. The repertoire holds 150,000 to 200,000 distinct CDR3 sequences, with roughly 11% as singletons. This sample comprised CD8+ T cells sorted from PBMCs, obtained 15 days after the yellow fever booster vaccination. These TCRs come from a man aged 18 to 30 who received the YFV17D yellow fever vaccine.

The rearrangement joins TRBV25-1 to TRBJ2-5; the D gene is possibly TRBD2 (6 bases). The germline gives CDR1 MGHDK, CDR2 SYGVNS. V was trimmed by 4 bases and J by 4 bases, leaving 10 bases between them. The CDR3 covers 13 residues. The CDR3 nucleotides are TGTGCCAGCAGTGGGGGAGGTTTAGAGACCCAGTACTTC. Translation: CASSGGGLETQYF.

A few counts support this clonotype. The V gene is TRBV13, the J gene TRBJ2-3, with 8 bases that match TRBD2. This CDR3 comprises 15 residues. Unmatched junction bases numbered 8, after V lost 5 bases and J lost 4 bases. Germline values: CDR1 PRHDT, CDR2 FYEKMQ (reference sequence). In DNA form, the CDR3 reads TGTGCCAGCAGCCCAGGACTAGCTGGGGCAGATACGCAGTATTTT. Amino acid sequence: CASSPGLAGADTQYF.

This clonotype was seen a few times. The chain is built from TRBV4-1 and TRBJ1-5, with D perhaps TRBD1 (6 bases). CDR1 and CDR2 (germline): MGHRA, YSYEKL. Deletions cut 3 bases from V and 0 bases from J, with 9 bases between. The CDR3 is 15 residues long. DNA for the CDR3: TGCGCCAGCAGCCAGCGGACAGATAGCAATCAGCCCCAGCATTTT. This gives the protein CASSQRTDSNQPQHF.

A word on this clonotype: This may stem from a read error, because a much larger clone lies one nucleotide away. The chain employs TRBV5-4 and TRBJ2-2, with D perhaps matching TRBD2 (5 bases). The CDR3 extends over 14 amino acids. CDR1 is SGHNT, CDR2 YYREEE, per germline (reference sequence). Trimming stripped 2 bases from V and 1 base from J, with 6 bases between. CDR3 loop: CASSLEGNTGELFF. The DNA for the CDR3 is TGTGCCAGCAGCTTAGAGGGGAACACCGGGGAGCTGTTTTTT.

The rearrangement uses TRBV28 and TRBJ1-2; D is unresolved. V was shortened by 3 bases and J by 8 bases, with 19 bases between the two germline ends. Looked up from germline, CDR1 is MDHEN and CDR2 is SYDVKM. The CDR3 extends over 15 amino acids. The CDR3 coding sequence is TGTGCCAGCAGTTTGACCCGGTTGGGTGTACGAGGCTACACCTTC. Translation gives CASSLTRLGVRGYTF.

Many counts were recorded for this clonotype. This rearrangement joins TRBV6-6 to TRBJ2-1; 7 bases align to TRBD2. The CDR3 is 15 amino acids. CDR1 and CDR2 from the germline V gene are MNHNY and SVGAGI (reference sequence). The ends lost 5 bases at V and 5 bases at J; junction bases unmatched: 9. CDR3: CASSQGLAENNEQFF. The DNA of the CDR3 is TGTGCCAGCAGTCAAGGTCTAGCGGAAAACAATGAGCAGTTCTTC.

The chain couples TRBV7-6 to TRBJ1-1; no firm D call. The CDR3 loop spans 13 amino acids. Trimming removed 0 bases from V and 5 bases from J, with 7 bases in between. CDR1 is SGHVS and CDR2 is FNYEAQ in the germline V gene. For the CDR3, the DNA is TGTGCCAGCAGCTTAGCGGGATGGACTGAAGCTTTCTTT. Its translation: CASSLAGWTEAFF.

This clonotype was counted between two and nine times. The V call is TRBV7-6, the J call TRBJ2-5, with 8 bases matching TRBD2. Germline CDR1 SGHVS, CDR2 FNYEAQ. After removal of 5 bases from V and 5 bases from J, the junction contained 1 base not matched to a gene. This CDR3 is built from 12 residues. CDR3 nucleotides: TGTGCCAGCAGCGGACTAGCTGAGACCCAGTACTTC. Translation: CASSGLAETQYF. The full variable domain, rest sourced from reference TRBV7-6 and TRBJ2-5, is GAGVSQSPRYKVTKRGQDVALRCDPISGHVSLYWYRQALGQGPEFLTYFNYEAQQDKSGLPNDRFSAERPEGSISTLTIQRTEQRDSAMYRCASSGLAETQYFGPGTRLLVL.

This chain uses TRBV6-1 with TRBJ2-5, with D possibly being TRBD1 (5 bases). V gave up 2 bases and J gave up 5 bases, with 15 bases separating them. The germline V gene has CDR1 MNHNS and CDR2 SASEGT. CDR3 length equals 15 residues. This CDR3 reads CASSERFRAVETQYF. The CDR3 DNA is TGTGCCAGCAGTGAACGGTTCAGGGCTGTCGAGACCCAGTACTTC.

This clonotype appeared many times. For the CDR3, the DNA is TGTGCCAGCAGTCCTCATTTGGGGCTGGGCTCCTACGAGCAGTACGTC. Its protein is CASSPHLGLGSYEQYV. This sequence joins TRBV12-3 or TRBV12-4 and TRBJ2-7; possible D gene TRBD1, 5 bases. The ends were cut back, 5 bases at V and 0 bases at J, with 17 bases in the middle. The CDR3 runs to 16 residues.

This clonotype was counted only a few times. The chain is built from TRBV7-8 and TRBJ2-3; 9 bases align to TRBD2. Germline V lookup: CDR1 SGHVS, CDR2 FQNEAQ. V was clipped by 1 base and J by 4 bases; unmatched bases: 9. The CDR3 is 17 residues long. The CDR3 DNA is TGTGCCAGCAGCTTAGAGGGACTAGCCGCCCCCCCAGATACGCAGTATTTT. Translation: CASSLEGLAAPPDTQYF.

This clonotype was observed a handful of times. V gene TRBV9 combines with J gene TRBJ2-7, with TRBD1 identical over 10 bases. This CDR3 contains 14 residues. V was pared by 4 bases and J by 5 bases, with 6 bases of the junction left unmatched. Germline V lookup: CDR1 SGDLS, CDR2 YYNGEE. CDR3 DNA: TGTGCCAGCAGCCCCGGGACAGGGGACAACGAGCAGTACTTC. Encoded protein: CASSPGTGDNEQYF.

This clonotype was observed a few times. The V and J genes are TRBV28 and TRBJ1-5, with D possibly TRBD1 on 5 matching bases. V lost 5 bases and J 5 bases, leaving 16 bases between the germline ends. This CDR3 contains 15 residues. Germline CDR1 and CDR2: MDHEN and SYDVKM. The DNA for the CDR3 is TGTGCCAGCAGTCCTAGACCCGACAGCTATCAGCCCCAGCATTTT. Translation gives CASSPRPDSYQPQHF.

This clonotype was seen a few times. The chain employs TRBV4-1 and TRBJ2-1; the match to TRBD2 covers 8 bases. After removal of 4 bases from V and 0 bases from J, the junction contained 5 bases not matched to a gene. The CDR3 sequence is 16 residues long. CDR1 and CDR2 from the germline V gene are MGHRA and YSYEKL. CDR3 in DNA: TGCGCCAGCAGCCGAGCGGGGGCGAGCTCCTACAATGAGCAGTTCTTC. Its translation is CASSRAGASSYNEQFF.